Below are 20 T cell receptor beta chains sequenced from a single sample in a study of T cell repertoires in aging, cancer and after chemotherapy. Amplification of TCR beta used genomic DNA extracted from peripheral blood. Multiplex touch-down PCR with TRB-A/B primers amplified rearranged V-D-J TRB sequences. TCRdb used MiXCR to reprocess the multiplex PCR reads, holding one entry per CDR3 protein. The table records 2,500 to 3,000 distinct CDR3 sequences, 23% of them present only once. The sequenced sample was blood. Receptors originate from a human donor with a solid tumor.

In its sample, this clonotype ranks as medium-sized. CDR3 DNA sequence: TGTGCCAGCAGTCCCGACAAGGGAAACACCATATATTTT. This encodes CASSPDKGNTIYF. The chain has TRBV7-9 and TRBJ1-3; D ambiguous. V was cut by 6 bases and J by 4 bases, with 10 bases left in between. CDR1 and CDR2 from the germline V gene are SEHNR and FQNEAQ (reference sequence). The CDR3 consists of 13 residues.

By sample share, this clonotype is medium-sized (0.01 to 0.1%). This chain uses TRBV12-3 or TRBV12-4 with TRBJ2-5, with TRBD2 identical over 7 bases. V lost 3 bases and J lost 3; bases outside the gene matches: 7. CDR3 length: 15 amino acids. CDR3 sequence (DNA): TGTGCCAGCAGTTTTTGGCGGGAGTCAGAAGAGACCCAGTACTTC. As protein: CASSFWRESEETQYF.

By sample fraction, this clonotype is medium-sized. The chain joins TRBV18 to TRBJ2-3; D tentatively fits TRBD1 or TRBD2 (5 bases each). The CDR3 loop spans 17 amino acids. Germline CDR1 reads KGHSH; CDR2 reads LQKENI. The ends were cut back, 3 bases at V and 2 bases at J, with 18 bases in the middle. The CDR3 DNA sequence: TGTGCCAGCTCACCTCAGGGAGTCGAGTTTTTCACAGATACGCAGTATTTT. Its protein product is CASSPQGVEFFTDTQYF.

By its share, this clonotype is medium-sized (0.01 to 0.1%). This sequence joins TRBV11-2 and TRBJ2-3; 8 positions match TRBD2. Germline V gene sequence: CDR1 SGHAT, CDR2 FQNNGV. The CDR3 has 14 residues. The ends lost 4 bases at V and 6 bases at J; junction bases unmatched: 6. CDR3 protein: CASSSGLASDTQYF. The CDR3 DNA reads as TGTGCCAGCAGCTCCGGACTAGCCTCGGATACGCAGTATTTT.

By its share, this clonotype is medium-sized. The V gene is TRBV24-1, the J gene TRBJ2-5; 9 nucleotides line up with TRBD1. Looked up from germline, CDR1 is KGHDR and CDR2 is SFDVKD. The ends lost 2 bases at V and 3 bases at J; junction bases unmatched: 6. This CDR3 is 16 amino acids long. The CDR3 spells CATSDYRDRDKETQYF. In DNA form, the CDR3 reads TGTGCCACCAGTGATTACCGGGACAGGGACAAAGAGACCCAGTACTTC.

Within the sample, this clonotype is medium-sized. The V call is TRBV18, the J call TRBJ2-7; D is ambiguous. In germline, CDR1 is KGHSH, CDR2 LQKENI. V dropped 3 bases and J dropped 0 bases, with 12 bases sitting between them. The CDR3 sequence is 15 residues long. CDR3 coding DNA: TGTGCCAGCTCACCCCGACCGCTGAGCTCCTACGAGCAGTACTTC. It translates to CASSPRPLSSYEQYF.

This clonotype occurred a few times. The chain links TRBV10-1 to TRBJ1-6, with unresolved D. The V gene's germline CDR1 is WNHNN and CDR2 SYGVQD (reference sequence). V was pared by 6 bases and J by 6 bases, with 9 bases between. The CDR3 sequence is 13 residues long. DNA of the CDR3: TGCGCCAGCAGCGCAGATTTTAATTCACCCCTCCACTTT. It translates to CASSADFNSPLHF.

This clonotype is deemed large. Written as DNA, the CDR3 is TGTGCCAGCAGTTACTCGACCCAGGGCGGCTACACCTTC. Translation: CASSYSTQGGYTF. V usage is TRBV6-5 and J usage is TRBJ1-2, with a tentative D call TRBD1 (5 bases). With 0 bases removed from V and 8 bases from J, the gap between germline ends came to 10 bases. Germline values: CDR1 MNHEY, CDR2 SVGAGI. CDR3 size: 13 residues.

By sample fraction, this clonotype is medium-sized (0.01 to 0.1%). The genes are TRBV24-1 and TRBJ2-1, with D unresolved. The CDR3 has 12 amino acids. Germline CDR1 KGHDR, CDR2 SFDVKD. Trimming shortened V by 5 bases and J by 5 bases, and 6 bases separated the two germline ends. The CDR3 spells CATSVLDNEQFF. The CDR3 DNA follows: TGTGCCACCAGTGTCCTCGACAATGAGCAGTTCTTC.

This clonotype is medium-sized. This chain's CDR3 is CATKREGEQFF. The CDR3 DNA sequence: TGTGCCACAAAGCGGGAGGGTGAGCAGTTCTTC. The V call is TRBV24-1, the J call TRBJ2-1; TRBD2 matches at 10 bases. V gave up 10 bases and J gave up 9 bases; unmatched junction bases: 2. Germline assignment: CDR1 KGHDR and CDR2 SFDVKD. The CDR3 is 11 amino acids.

This clonotype is medium-sized by share. The chain is built from TRBV6-5 and TRBJ2-7; perhaps TRBD2 as D (6 bases). Germline-derived CDR1 and CDR2 are MNHEY and SVGAGI. V gave up 4 bases and J gave up 3 bases, with 19 bases separating them. The CDR3 is 16 amino acids. The CDR3, as DNA: TGTGCCAGCAGTTGGAGGGTGATGGGTCCATTCTACGAGCAGTACTTC. This translates into CASSWRVMGPFYEQYF.

The genes are TRBV20-1 and TRBJ2-3, with TRBD2 identical over 16 bases. The CDR3 has 19 residues. The V segment lost 8 bases and the J segment 3 bases; nucleotides outside the gene matches: 17. Per germline, CDR1 DFQATT and CDR2 SNEGSKA (reference sequence). The CDR3 nucleotides read TGCAGTTTCCCTCTGGGACTAGCGGGAGGGGGCCTTGGAACAGATACGCAGTATTTT. Protein product: CSFPLGLAGGGLGTDTQYF.

This clonotype has just a few counts. The V and J genes are TRBV7-9 and TRBJ1-1; D is uncertain. The ends were cut back, 1 base at V and 6 bases at J, with 12 bases in the middle. Germline CDR1 SEHNR, CDR2 FQNEAQ (reference sequence). The CDR3 is 14 amino acids. DNA of the CDR3: TGTGCCAGCAGCTTAGGGCCGGGTTTTGCTGAAGCTTTCTTT. Amino acids: CASSLGPGFAEAFF.

On this clonotype: A much larger clonotype is one base distant, so this may be a read error. This chain joins TRBV11-2 and TRBJ2-3; no reliable D call. The end of the DNA fits TRBJ1-5 better, so the J call may be wrong. Germline V gives CDR1 SGHAT, CDR2 FQNNGV. The CDR3 length is 14 residues. CDR3 DNA sequence: TGTGCCAGCAGCTCCGGACTAGCCTCGGATACGCAGCATTTT. It yields the protein CASSSGLASDTQHF.

This clonotype rates as medium-sized (0.01 to 0.1%). The chain recombines TRBV19 with TRBJ1-5; 10 bases are a match to TRBD1. Trimming cost V 6 bases and J 0 bases; bases outside gene matches: 5. The CDR3 has 16 amino acids. The V gene's germline CDR1 is LNHDA and CDR2 SQIVND (reference sequence). Here the CDR3 reads CASSDRGPYSNQPQHF. CDR3 bases: TGTGCCAGTAGCGACAGGGGGCCCTATAGCAATCAGCCCCAGCATTTT.

For this clonotype: One end of the junction does not line up with germline, which may come from a read error. V is TRBV25-1 and J is TRBJ2-2; 7 bases fit TRBD2. This CDR3 is built from 13 residues. Germline values: CDR1 MGHDK, CDR2 SYGVNS. Here the CDR3 DNA reads TGTACCAGCACGACGCGGGGGACCGGGGAGCTGTTTTTT. Protein: CTSTTRGTGELFF.

This clonotype is deemed medium-sized (0.01 to 0.1%). The V and J genes are TRBV5-1 and TRBJ2-1, with 7 bases matching TRBD2. V dropped 0 bases and J dropped 9; count of bases not matched to a gene: 12. The CDR3 spans 16 residues. Germline loops: CDR1 SGHRS, CDR2 YFSETQ. CDR3 nucleotide sequence: TGCGCCAGCAGCTTGGAGGTTAGCGGGTACGGAGGTGAGCAGTTCTTC. This sequence encodes CASSLEVSGYGGEQFF.

This clonotype has just a few counts. CDR3 DNA sequence: TGTGCCAGCAGCTTAGGTACCGGGACTAGCATAATTAGTGAGCAGTTCTTC. Translating gives CASSLGTGTSIISEQFF. The chain uses TRBV7-2 and TRBJ2-1; 9 nucleotides line up with TRBD2. Germline V gene data show CDR1 as SGHTA and CDR2 as FQGNSA. There are 17 residues in the CDR3. Germline trimming cut 1 base from V and 9 bases from J; bases unmatched to any gene: 13.

This clonotype is large in the sample. The CDR3 loop is CASSLTSSEARIFEQFF. CDR3 nucleotide sequence: TGTGCCAGCAGTTTAACGAGCTCCGAGGCCAGAATCTTTGAGCAGTTCTTC. The chain is built from TRBV27 and TRBJ2-1; D is unresolved. The germline CDR1 and CDR2 sequences are MNHEY and SMNVEV (reference sequence). Trimming stripped 2 bases from V and 9 bases from J, with 23 bases between. The CDR3 spans 17 residues.

In this sample, this clonotype is medium-sized. The J gene is TRBJ1-5, the V gene TRBV19; possibly TRBD1 for D (6 bases). Trimming removed 3 bases at V and 0 bases at J, with 18 bases between. CDR1 is LNHDA, CDR2 SQIVND, per germline (reference sequence). There are 18 residues in the CDR3. The CDR3 here is CASSIFPRGAGSNQPQHF. For the CDR3, the DNA is TGTGCCAGTAGTATTTTTCCCAGGGGTGCGGGTAGCAATCAGCCCCAGCATTTT.